These 10 T cell receptor beta chains were all obtained from the same sample, sequenced in a study of cytomegalovirus exposure and HLA in healthy donors. PCR primers comprised 60 Vbeta and 13 Jbeta primers. Generated by immunoSEQ multiplex PCR, the TCRdb table keeps only in-frame clones and is missing some. Among about 130,000 clones listed, around three quarters were seen once. Sequenced input: PBMCs. Source of these receptors: a man aged 30 to 45 in good health.

This clone occurred once. This chain uses TRBV27 with TRBJ1-5; possible D gene TRBD1, 5 bases. Trimming stripped 6 bases from V and 5 bases from J, with 11 bases between. The CDR3 runs 13 residues. Germline lookup yields CDR1 MNHEY and CDR2 SMNVEV (reference sequence). In DNA, the CDR3 is TGTGCCAGCAGGGACACCTTGTATCAGCCCCAGCATTTT. Translation: CASRDTLYQPQHF.

The chain links TRBV19 to TRBJ2-5; 13 positions match TRBD2. The J segment lost 5 bases and the V segment lost 3 bases, leaving 9 bases of the junction unmatched. The CDR3 spans 17 residues. Germline-derived CDR1 and CDR2 are LNHDA and SQIVND (reference sequence). The chain's CDR3 is CASSMELAGGFGETQYF. The CDR3, as DNA: TGTGCCAGTAGTATGGAACTAGCGGGAGGGTTCGGGGAGACCCAGTACTTC.

CDR3 nucleotide sequence: TGTGCCAGCAGTGAAGCGTGGGGACTCCTCAATGAGCAGTTCTTC. Translating it yields CASSEAWGLLNEQFF. The chain couples TRBV2 to TRBJ2-1; D is possibly TRBD2 (6 bases). This CDR3 contains 15 residues. The V gene lost 0 bases and the J gene lost 6 bases, with 12 bases spanning the gap. Germline loops: CDR1 SNHLY, CDR2 FYNNEI.

V usage is TRBV6-6 and J usage is TRBJ1-5; no clear D gene. The CDR3 has 12 residues. Between the trimmed V and J ends, which lost 4 bases and 5 bases, there was a span of 6 bases. Germline V lookup: CDR1 MNHNY, CDR2 SVGAGI (reference sequence). The CDR3 DNA sequence: TGTGCCAGCAGTTCCCTCGATCAGCCCCAGCATTTT. It translates to CASSSLDQPQHF.

V and J are TRBV9 and TRBJ2-1, with 9 bases identical to TRBD2. V gave up 0 bases and J gave up 6 bases; unmatched junction bases: 4. This CDR3 is built from 15 residues. Per the germline V gene, CDR1 is SGDLS and CDR2 is YYNGEE. CDR3 sequence: CASSVGSGRPNEQFF. The CDR3 region has the DNA TGTGCCAGCAGCGTAGGCAGCGGGAGGCCCAATGAGCAGTTCTTC.

The chain has TRBV7-8 and TRBJ2-5; weak D call: TRBD1 (5 bases). The CDR3 loop spans 12 amino acids. Germline assignment: CDR1 SGHVS and CDR2 FQNEAQ. The V gene lost 5 bases and the J gene lost 10 bases, with 14 bases spanning the gap. The CDR3 sequence is CASSPQAEDQYF. The CDR3 DNA is TGTGCCAGCAGCCCACAGGCGGAAGACCAGTACTTC.

The chain uses TRBV5-6 and TRBJ1-1, with TRBD1 matching over 9 bases. The CDR3 is made up of 16 amino acids. Losses at the gene ends were 2 bases for V and 7 bases for J; bases not matched to a gene: 12. Germline CDR1 reads SGHDT; CDR2 reads YYEEEE. CDR3 amino acids: CASSLRDRARRIEAFF. The CDR3 nucleotides read TGTGCCAGCAGCTTACGGGACAGGGCGCGGCGTATTGAAGCTTTCTTT.

This clone was seen a single time. The rearrangement links TRBV11-3 to TRBJ2-1; 8 bases are a match to TRBD2. V shed 5 bases, J shed 7 bases, and the junction held 10 bases outside the gene matches. Germline lookup yields CDR1 SGHNT and CDR2 YENEEA. The CDR3 has 15 amino acids. This chain's CDR3 is CASSRAGEYGNEQFF. The CDR3 nucleotides read TGTGCCAGCAGCCGAGCGGGAGAATATGGGAATGAGCAGTTCTTC.

Worth noting for this clone: One junction end disagrees with the germline gene, perhaps due to a read error. The V gene is TRBV29-1, the J gene TRBJ2-5; possible D gene TRBD2, 6 bases. This CDR3 has 11 residues. Germline assignment: CDR1 SQVTM and CDR2 ANQGSEA. The CDR3 region is CSVAPGEAQYF. As DNA, the CDR3 is TGCAGCGTTGCCCCGGGAGAGGCCCAGTACTTC.

This clone showed up just a few times. V gene TRBV5-6 combines with J gene TRBJ1-5, with TRBD1 matching over 10 bases. The J segment lost 6 bases and the V segment lost 1 base, leaving 4 bases of the junction unmatched. The CDR3 spans 15 residues. The germline CDR1 and CDR2 sequences are SGHDT and YYEEEE. CDR3 protein: CASSLYGTGAQPQHF. Here the CDR3 DNA reads TGTGCCAGCAGCTTGTACGGGACAGGGGCTCAGCCCCAGCATTTT. Full variable domain (remainder filled in from reference TRBV5-6 and TRBJ1-5): DAGVTQSPTHLIKTRGQQVTLRCSPKSGHDTVSWYQQALGQGPQFIFQYYEEEERQRGNFPDRFSGHQFPNYSSELNVNALLLGDSALYLCASSLYGTGAQPQHFGDGTRLSIL.